This is a list of T cell receptor beta chains from one sample in a study of cytomegalovirus exposure and HLA in healthy donors. Method: immunoSEQ multiplex PCR; TCRdb's copy keeps in-frame clones and lacks some. Seen here are under 200,000 clones, around 75% observed once, and the top ten hold around 1.9%. The sequencing sample was made of PBMCs. The receptor source for this set is a woman aged 25 to 39 in good health and CMV-seronegative. The conserved cysteine and the conserved F or W are not part of the CDR3 here.

V gene	J gene	CDR3 protein
TRBV4-1	TRBJ1-3	ASSQEGTGRAGNTIY
TRBV30	TRBJ1-4	AWSKQGSNEKLF
TRBV5-1	TRBJ2-1	ASSLVFSGGDILQF
TRBV10-3	TRBJ2-3	AISTGQSTDTQY
TRBV19	TRBJ2-1	ASISTGTYNEQF
TRBV19	TRBJ1-5	ASSVGLGRQPQH
TRBV18	TRBJ2-7	ASSLRLAGDYEQY
TRBV30	TRBJ2-7	AWRLADYYEQY
TRBV7-9	TRBJ2-7	ASSPTSGGIYEQY
TRBV18	TRBJ1-3	ASSPGTGVFSGNTIY
TRBV4-1	TRBJ2-1	ASSQTLAGGAYNEQF
TRBV9	TRBJ2-5	ASSPSLGPETQY
TRBV6-5	TRBJ1-5	ASRTDRDQPQH
TRBV5-1	TRBJ2-1	ASSLATGNEQF
TRBV7-9	TRBJ2-1	ASSHGLAGREQF
TRBV27	TRBJ2-1	ASSFAGTNNEQF
TRBV5-1	TRBJ2-2	ASSLVPSGSNTGELF
TRBV30	TRBJ2-5	AWRNSGIPQETQY
TRBV19	TRBJ1-5	ASSTWPQPQH
TRBV5-1	TRBJ2-7	ASSPVGRGSSYEQY
TRBV7-9	TRBJ1-2	ASSMETVGYGYT
TRBV7-9	TRBJ1-2	ASSSGGTGGDYT
TRBV5-4	TRBJ2-3	ASSQDRGPTDTQY
TRBV5-1	TRBJ2-6	ATTGTGANVLT
TRBV13	TRBJ2-7	ASSLVGRASYEQY
TRBV7-3	TRBJ2-5	ASSLGGGYQETQY
TRBV9	TRBJ2-3	ASSARGARTDTQY
TRBV5-1	TRBJ2-7	ASSAVGGYEQY
TRBV7-2	TRBJ1-2	ASSIRTGQDDT